Below, 3 T cell receptor beta chains from the same sample are listed, as sequenced in a study of blood T cell repertoires in COVID-19. The protocol was immunoSEQ multiplex PCR, while the TCRdb copy is restricted to in-frame clones and leaves out a portion. The data show 40,000 to 55,000 clones, less than 85% seen once. Specimen: peripheral blood. The receptors originated from a woman aged 65 to 85 with acute or convalescent COVID-19.

This rearrangement joins TRBV30 to TRBJ2-1, with 9 nucleotides matching TRBD2. J lost 0 bases, V lost 1 base, and 4 bases had no gene match. Germline CDR1 and CDR2: GTSNPN and SVGIG (reference sequence). The CDR3 runs to 16 residues. Here the CDR3 DNA reads TGTGCCTGGAGTGACCGTAGCGGGAGCTCCTACAATGAGCAGTTCTTC. Its protein is CAWSDRSGSSYNEQFF.

Only a few counts were recorded for this clone. The CDR3 sequence is CASSYSIRGYPEQYF. DNA of the CDR3: TGTGCCAGCAGTTACTCTATTAGGGGTTATCCCGAGCAGTACTTC. The chain employs TRBV6-2 or TRBV6-3 and TRBJ2-7; possible D gene TRBD1, 5 bases. The CDR3 totals 15 residues. Germline-derived CDR1 and CDR2 are MNHEY and SVGEGT. The V end lost 0 bases, the J end lost 6 bases, and 15 bases lay between the germline ends.

As DNA, the CDR3 is TGTGCCACCAGTGACTCCGGGACAGGAGCCTACGAGCAGTACTTC. As protein: CATSDSGTGAYEQYF. The chain carries TRBV24-1 and TRBJ2-7; TRBD1 aligns across 8 bases. Trimming took 4 bases from V and 2 from J; bases not matched to a gene: 6. Germline values: CDR1 KGHDR, CDR2 SFDVKD. This CDR3 is built from 15 residues.